This T cell receptor beta chain appears in the sequencing data of a study of blood T cell repertoires in COVID-19. At the level of the study: From the United States, Italy and Spain came samples of acute and convalescent COVID-19.

Authors' analysis steps: The authors estimated nucleated cell counts from reference gene primer amplification. The data were produced by immunoSEQ multiplex PCR, yet TCRdb's version contains in-frame clones alone and is incomplete. That table supplies the V and J calls and clone size; D and trimming were determined from the DNA. The sample includes approximately 55,000 clones, 90% seen only once; the top ten take 6.2%. The CDR3 is 16 amino acids. Germline V lookup: CDR1 ENHRY, CDR2 SYGVKD. The V segment lost 3 bases and the J segment 3 bases; nucleotides outside the gene matches: 8. Sequencing used peripheral blood. This rearrangement joins TRBV10-3 to TRBJ1-5, with 7 nucleotides matching TRBD1. This TCR derives from a man aged 35 to 55 with acute or convalescent COVID-19. The DNA for the CDR3 is TGTGCCATCAGTGACCGTAAGACAGGGAACAATCAGCCCCAGCATTTT. Amino acid sequence: CAISDRKTGNNQPQHF.